The T cell receptor beta chain described here comes from a study of cytomegalovirus exposure and HLA in healthy donors. Study-wide points: A later analysis by the authors found several of the most significant clusters apparently linked to common viral pathogens.

Trimming pared 0 bases from V and 4 bases from J, leaving 16 bases between. Germline CDR1 MNHNS, CDR2 SASEGT. This CDR3 comprises 16 residues. Vbeta (60) and Jbeta (13) primers were used in the PCR. Generated by immunoSEQ multiplex PCR, the TCRdb table keeps only in-frame clones and is missing some. The ten top clones account for 10% to 15%, within a sample of tens of thousands of clones. As regards this clone: Its target is unknown.

V usage is TRBV6-1 and J usage is TRBJ2-7; no reliable D call. The receptor's source is an older woman in good health and CMV-seropositive. The sequenced sample was PBMCs. CDR3 residues: CASSEAPWFGAYEQYF. For the CDR3, the DNA is TGTGCCAGCAGTGAAGCGCCCTGGTTCGGTGCGTACGAGCAGTACTTC.